Listed below are T cell receptor beta chains from one sample, sequenced in a study of OX40 agonist ivuxolimab in advanced cancers. The table came from immunoSEQ multiplex PCR; TCRdb's copy has only in-frame clones and leaves some out. This table has some 18,000 clones, roughly four fifths appearing once. This specimen was CD4+ or CD8+ T cells sorted from blood, taken in a trial of the OX40 agonist ivuxolimab. All receptors come from an adult with an advanced solid tumor such as melanoma, head and neck, liver or kidney cancer. The CDR3 runs from the conserved cysteine through the conserved F or W. Fields, in order: clone size, J gene, D gene, V gene, CDR3 protein, CDR3 DNA. The D gene is left open where the match is weak. Size is stated for part of the rows, as once, few or many counts, or as a class when the clone is expanded.

- | TRBJ2-3 | TRBD1 | TRBV7-2 | CASSRTGYSTDTQYF | TGTGCCAGCAGCCGGACAGGGTACAGCACAGATACGCAGTATTTT
- | TRBJ2-3 | - | TRBV15 | CATSREGFTDTQYF | TGTGCCACCAGCAGGGAGGGGTTCACAGATACGCAGTATTTT
- | TRBJ2-2 | - | TRBV27 | CASSSQGLKSGELFF | TGTGCCAGCAGTAGCCAGGGACTTAAGTCAGGGGAGCTGTTTTTT
- | TRBJ1-3 | - | TRBV7-9 | CASSLAGGTGNTIYF | TGTGCCAGCAGCTTAGCTGGGGGAACCGGAAACACCATATATTTT
- | TRBJ2-7 | - | TRBV15 | CATSRDQGGGDEQYF | TGTGCCACCAGCAGAGATCAAGGGGGAGGTGACGAGCAGTACTTC
- | TRBJ2-3 | - | TRBV7-3 | CASSLSQSPTDTQYF | TGTGCCAGCAGCCTGAGCCAGTCTCCCACAGATACGCAGTATTTT
- | TRBJ1-1 | - | TRBV2 | CASSEPPGERPEAFF | TGTGCCAGCAGTGAACCGCCAGGGGAACGGCCTGAAGCTTTCTTT
- | TRBJ1-5 | - | TRBV4-1 | CASSPSGGGGNQPQHF | TGCGCCAGCAGCCCCTCTGGGGGGGGAGGCAATCAGCCCCAGCATTTT
few | TRBJ2-6 | - | TRBV7-2 | CASSVNGRNSGANVLTF | TGTGCCAGCAGCGTAAACGGACGGAACTCTGGGGCCAACGTCCTGACTTTC
- | TRBJ1-1 | - | TRBV5-5 | CASSLITDTEAFF | TGTGCCAGCAGCTTGATAACAGACACTGAAGCTTTCTTT
few | TRBJ1-6 | TRBD1 | TRBV7-6 | CASSPTGVNSPLHF | TGTGCCAGCAGCCCGACAGGGGTTAATTCACCCCTCCACTTT
few | TRBJ2-7 | TRBD2 | TRBV4-1 | CASSQGPGLAGKYEQYF | TGCGCCAGCAGCCAAGGCCCGGGACTAGCGGGAAAGTACGAGCAGTACTTC
- | TRBJ1-2 | - | TRBV7-3 | CASSPGTSYTF | TGTGCCAGCAGCCCCGGGACAAGCTACACCTTC
- | TRBJ2-3 | - | TRBV10-3 | CAISSTGASTDTQYF | TGTGCCATCAGTTCCACGGGGGCTAGCACAGATACGCAGTATTTT
- | TRBJ2-7 | TRBD2 | TRBV6-5 | CASSGTSGSYEQYF | TGTGCCAGCAGCGGGACTAGCGGGTCTTACGAGCAGTACTTC
- | TRBJ2-7 | - | TRBV2 | CASSEFLEQYF | TGTGCCAGCAGTGAATTCCTCGAGCAGTACTTC
- | TRBJ2-5 | TRBD2 | TRBV7-8 | CASRAGFQETQYF | TGTGCCAGCAGAGCGGGGTTCCAAGAGACCCAGTACTTC
- | TRBJ2-3 | TRBD1 | TRBV7-3 | CASSFSGGSADTQYF | TGTGCCAGCAGCTTTTCAGGGGGCTCAGCAGATACGCAGTATTTT